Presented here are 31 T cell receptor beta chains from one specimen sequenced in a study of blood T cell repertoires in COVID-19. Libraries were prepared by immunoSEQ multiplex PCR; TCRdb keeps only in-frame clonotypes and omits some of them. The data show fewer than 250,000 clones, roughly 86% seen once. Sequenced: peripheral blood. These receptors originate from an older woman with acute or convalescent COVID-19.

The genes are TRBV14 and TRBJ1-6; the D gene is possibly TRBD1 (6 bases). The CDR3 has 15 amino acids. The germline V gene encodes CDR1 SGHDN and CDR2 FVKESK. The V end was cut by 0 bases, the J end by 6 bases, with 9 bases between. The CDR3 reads CASSQEYRVNSPLHF. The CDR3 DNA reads TGTGCCAGCAGCCAAGAGTACAGGGTTAATTCACCCCTCCACTTT.

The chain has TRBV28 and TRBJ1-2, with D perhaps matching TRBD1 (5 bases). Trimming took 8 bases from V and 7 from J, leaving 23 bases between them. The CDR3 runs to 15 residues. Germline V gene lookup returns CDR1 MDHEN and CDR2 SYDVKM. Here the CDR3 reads CASYSPPQDRSGYTF. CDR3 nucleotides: TGTGCCAGCTACTCCCCGCCACAGGACCGCAGTGGCTACACCTTC.

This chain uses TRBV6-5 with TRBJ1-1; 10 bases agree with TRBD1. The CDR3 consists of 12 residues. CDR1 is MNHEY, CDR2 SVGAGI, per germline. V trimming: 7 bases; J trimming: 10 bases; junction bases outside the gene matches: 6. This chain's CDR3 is CASMTGGFLAFF. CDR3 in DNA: TGTGCCAGCATGACAGGGGGCTTTTTAGCTTTCTTT.

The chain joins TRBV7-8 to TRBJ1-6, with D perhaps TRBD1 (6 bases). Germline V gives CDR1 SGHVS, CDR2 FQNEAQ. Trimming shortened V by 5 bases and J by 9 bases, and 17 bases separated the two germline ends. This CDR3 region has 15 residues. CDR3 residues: CASSTVGQIVSPLHF. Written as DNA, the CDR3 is TGTGCCAGCAGCACCGTAGGACAGATAGTTTCACCCCTCCACTTT. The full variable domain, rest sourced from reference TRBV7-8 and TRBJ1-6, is GAGVSQSPRYKVAKRGQDVALRCDPISGHVSLFWYQQALGQGPEFLTYFQNEAQLDKSGLPSDRFFAERPEGSVSTLKIQRTQQEDSAVYLCASSTVGQIVSPLHFGNGTRLTVT.

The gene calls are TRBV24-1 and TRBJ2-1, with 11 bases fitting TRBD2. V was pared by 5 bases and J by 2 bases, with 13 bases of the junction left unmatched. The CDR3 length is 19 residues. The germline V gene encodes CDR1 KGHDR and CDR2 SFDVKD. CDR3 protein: CATSGPRTSGFRTYNEQFF. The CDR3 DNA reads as TGTGCCACCAGTGGACCGAGGACTAGCGGGTTTAGAACCTACAATGAGCAGTTCTTC.

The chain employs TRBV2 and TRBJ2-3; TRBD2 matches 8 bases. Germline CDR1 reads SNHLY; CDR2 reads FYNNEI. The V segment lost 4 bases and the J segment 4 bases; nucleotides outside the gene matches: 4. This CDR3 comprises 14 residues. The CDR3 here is CASSVGLVPDTQYF. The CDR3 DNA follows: TGTGCCAGCAGTGTGGGACTAGTCCCAGATACGCAGTATTTT.

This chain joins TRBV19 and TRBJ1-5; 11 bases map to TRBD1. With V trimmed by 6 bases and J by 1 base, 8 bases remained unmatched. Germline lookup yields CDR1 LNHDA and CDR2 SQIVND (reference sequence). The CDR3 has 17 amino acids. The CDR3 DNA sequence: TGTGCCAGTAGCCCCGGGACAGGGGGTTGGAGCAATCAGCCCCAGCATTTT. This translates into CASSPGTGGWSNQPQHF.

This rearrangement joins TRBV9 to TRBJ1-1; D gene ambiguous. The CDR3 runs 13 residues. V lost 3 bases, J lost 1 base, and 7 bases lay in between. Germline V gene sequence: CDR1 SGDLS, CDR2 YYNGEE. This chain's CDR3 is CASSGVRNTEAFF. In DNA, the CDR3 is TGTGCCAGCAGCGGAGTAAGGAACACTGAAGCTTTCTTT.

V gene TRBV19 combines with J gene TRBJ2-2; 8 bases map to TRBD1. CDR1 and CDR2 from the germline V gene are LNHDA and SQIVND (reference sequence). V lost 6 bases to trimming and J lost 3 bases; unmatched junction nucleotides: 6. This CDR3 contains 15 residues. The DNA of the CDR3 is TGTGCCAGTAGCCCCGACAGGGGACACACCGGGGAGCTGTTTTTT. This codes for CASSPDRGHTGELFF.

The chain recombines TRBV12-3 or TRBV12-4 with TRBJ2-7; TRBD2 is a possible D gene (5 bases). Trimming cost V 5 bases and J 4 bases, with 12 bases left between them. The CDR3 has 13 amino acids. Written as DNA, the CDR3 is TGTGCCAGCAGTCCCGCTTCGGGGTACGAGCAGTACTTC. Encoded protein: CASSPASGYEQYF.

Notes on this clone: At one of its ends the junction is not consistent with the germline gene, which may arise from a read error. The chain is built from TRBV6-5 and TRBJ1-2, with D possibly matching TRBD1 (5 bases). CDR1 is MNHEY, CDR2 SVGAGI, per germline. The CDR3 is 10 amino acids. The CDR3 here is CASGEGGVYF. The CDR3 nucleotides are TGTGCCAGCGGCGAGGGAGGGGTATACTTC.

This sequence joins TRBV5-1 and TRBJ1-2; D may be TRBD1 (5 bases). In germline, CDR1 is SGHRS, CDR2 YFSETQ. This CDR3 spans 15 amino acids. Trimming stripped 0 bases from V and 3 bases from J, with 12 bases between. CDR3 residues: CASSLVAGFDYGYTF. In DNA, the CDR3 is TGCGCCAGCAGCTTGGTGGCAGGGTTCGACTATGGCTACACCTTC.

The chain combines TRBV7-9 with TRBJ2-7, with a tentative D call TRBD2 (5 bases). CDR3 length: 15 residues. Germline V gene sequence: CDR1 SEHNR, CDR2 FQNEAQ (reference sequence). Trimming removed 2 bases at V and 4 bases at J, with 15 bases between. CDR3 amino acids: CASSLTGSGRYEQYF. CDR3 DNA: TGTGCCAGCAGCTTAACGGGATCCGGGCGATACGAGCAGTACTTC. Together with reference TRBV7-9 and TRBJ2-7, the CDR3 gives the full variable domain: DTGVSQNPRHKITKRGQNVTFRCDPISEHNRLYWYRQTLGQGPEFLTYFQNEAQLEKSRLLSDRFSAERPKGSFSTLEIQRTEQGDSAMYLCASSLTGSGRYEQYFGPGTRLTVT.

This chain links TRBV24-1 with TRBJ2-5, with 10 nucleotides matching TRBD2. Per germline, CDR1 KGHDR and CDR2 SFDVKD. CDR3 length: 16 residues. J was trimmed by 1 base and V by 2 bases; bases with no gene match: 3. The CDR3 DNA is TGTGCCACCAGTGATTCAAAGCGGGGGGGCCAAGAGACCCAGTACTTC. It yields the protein CATSDSKRGGQETQYF.

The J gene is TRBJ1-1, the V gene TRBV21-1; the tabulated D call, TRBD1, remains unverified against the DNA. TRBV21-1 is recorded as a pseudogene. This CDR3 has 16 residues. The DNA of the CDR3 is TGTGCCAGCAGCACCGTACAGGGGGTGGGGAACACTGAAGCTTTCTTT. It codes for CASSTVQGVGNTEAFF.

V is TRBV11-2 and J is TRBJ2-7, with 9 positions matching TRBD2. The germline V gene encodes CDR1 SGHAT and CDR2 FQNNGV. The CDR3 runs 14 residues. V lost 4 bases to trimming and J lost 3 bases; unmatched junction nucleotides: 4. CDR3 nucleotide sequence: TGTGCCAGCAGCTCCCGACTAGCGGTCTACGAGCAGTACTTC. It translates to CASSSRLAVYEQYF.

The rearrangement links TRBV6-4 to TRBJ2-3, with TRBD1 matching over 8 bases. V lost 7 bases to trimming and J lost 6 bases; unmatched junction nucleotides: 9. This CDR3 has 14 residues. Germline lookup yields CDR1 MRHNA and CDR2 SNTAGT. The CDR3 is CASTPDRGPDTQYF. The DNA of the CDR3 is TGTGCCAGCACCCCCGACAGGGGCCCGGATACGCAGTATTTT.

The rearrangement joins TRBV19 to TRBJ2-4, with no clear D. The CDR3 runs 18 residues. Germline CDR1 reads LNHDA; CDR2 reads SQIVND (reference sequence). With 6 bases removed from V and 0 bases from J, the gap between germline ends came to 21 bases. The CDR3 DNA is TGTGCCAGTAGCCCCCTGTCTAGACCTACCCTAGCCAAAAACATTCAGTACTTC. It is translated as CASSPLSRPTLAKNIQYF.

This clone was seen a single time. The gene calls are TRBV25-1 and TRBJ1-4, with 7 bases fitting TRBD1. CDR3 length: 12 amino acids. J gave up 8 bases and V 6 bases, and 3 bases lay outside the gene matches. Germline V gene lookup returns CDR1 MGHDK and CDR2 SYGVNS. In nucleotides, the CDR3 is TGTGCCAGCAGGGACAGGAGGGAAAAACTGTTTTTT. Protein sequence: CASRDRREKLFF.

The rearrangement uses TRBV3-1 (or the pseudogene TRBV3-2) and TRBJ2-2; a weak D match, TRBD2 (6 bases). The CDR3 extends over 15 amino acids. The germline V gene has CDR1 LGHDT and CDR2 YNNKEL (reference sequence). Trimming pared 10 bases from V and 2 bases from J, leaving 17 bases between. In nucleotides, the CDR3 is TGTGCCACCGGAATGGGACTCGCTAACACCGGGGAGCTGTTTTTT. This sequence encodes CATGMGLANTGELFF.

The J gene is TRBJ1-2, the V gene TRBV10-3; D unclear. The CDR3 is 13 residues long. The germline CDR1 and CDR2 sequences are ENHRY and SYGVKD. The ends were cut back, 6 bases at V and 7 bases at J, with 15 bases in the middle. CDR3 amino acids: CAIRAVTHSGYTF. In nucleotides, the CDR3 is TGTGCCATCAGGGCCGTGACTCACTCTGGCTACACCTTC.

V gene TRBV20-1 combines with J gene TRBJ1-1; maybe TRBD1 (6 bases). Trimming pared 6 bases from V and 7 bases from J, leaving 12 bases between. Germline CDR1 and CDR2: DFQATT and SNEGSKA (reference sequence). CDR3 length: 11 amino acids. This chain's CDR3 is CSAQGILEAFF. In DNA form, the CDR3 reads TGCAGTGCCCAGGGGATTCTTGAAGCTTTCTTT.

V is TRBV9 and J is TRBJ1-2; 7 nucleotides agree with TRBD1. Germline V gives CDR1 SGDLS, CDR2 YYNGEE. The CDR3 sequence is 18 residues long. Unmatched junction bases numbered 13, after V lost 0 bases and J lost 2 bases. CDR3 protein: CASSVDNRDRKFNYGYTF. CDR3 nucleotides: TGTGCCAGCAGCGTAGACAACCGGGACAGAAAATTCAACTATGGCTACACCTTC. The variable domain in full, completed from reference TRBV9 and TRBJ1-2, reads DSGVTQTPKHLITATGQRVTLRCSPRSGDLSVYWYQQSLDQGLQFLIQYYNGEERAKGNILERFSAQQFPDLHSELNLSSLELGDSALYFCASSVDNRDRKFNYGYTFGSGTRLTVV.

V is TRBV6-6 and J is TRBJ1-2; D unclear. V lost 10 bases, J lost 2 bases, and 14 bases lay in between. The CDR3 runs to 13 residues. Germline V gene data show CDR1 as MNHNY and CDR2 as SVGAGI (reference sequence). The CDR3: CATQAQKNYGYTF. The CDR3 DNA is TGTGCCACCCAGGCCCAGAAGAACTATGGCTACACCTTC.

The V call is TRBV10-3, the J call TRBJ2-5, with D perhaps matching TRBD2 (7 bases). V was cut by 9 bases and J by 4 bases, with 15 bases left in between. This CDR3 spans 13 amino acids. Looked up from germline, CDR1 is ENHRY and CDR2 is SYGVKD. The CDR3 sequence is CAIGGASGETQYF. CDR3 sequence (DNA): TGTGCCATAGGGGGGGCCAGCGGAGAGACCCAGTACTTC.

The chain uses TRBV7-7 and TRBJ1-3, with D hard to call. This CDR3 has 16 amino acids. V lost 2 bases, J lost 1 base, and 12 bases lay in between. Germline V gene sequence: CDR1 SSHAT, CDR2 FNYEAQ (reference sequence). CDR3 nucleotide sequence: TGTGCCAGCAGCTTAAACACAGACCTATCTGGAAACACCATATATTTT. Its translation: CASSLNTDLSGNTIYF.

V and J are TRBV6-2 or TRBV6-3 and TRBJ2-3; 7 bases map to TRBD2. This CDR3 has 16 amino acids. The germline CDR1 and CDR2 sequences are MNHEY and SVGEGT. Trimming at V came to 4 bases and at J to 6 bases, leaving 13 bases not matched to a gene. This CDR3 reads CASSSGRKAGPDTQYF. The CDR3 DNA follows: TGTGCCAGCAGTTCTGGGAGGAAAGCGGGACCGGATACGCAGTATTTT.

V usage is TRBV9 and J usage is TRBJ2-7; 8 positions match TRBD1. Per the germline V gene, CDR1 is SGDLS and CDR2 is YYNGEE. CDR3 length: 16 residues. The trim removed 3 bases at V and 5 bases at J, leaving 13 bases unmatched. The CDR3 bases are TGTGCCAGCAGCGGCCGAGGTGGACAGGGCATCAACGAGCAGTACTTC. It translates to CASSGRGGQGINEQYF.

CDR3 DNA sequence: TGTGCCACCAGCAGAGCAGGGGGCGGCGAGACCCAGTACTTC. Translating gives CATSRAGGGETQYF. The V gene is TRBV15, the J gene TRBJ2-5; 8 positions agree with TRBD1. Germline CDR1 and CDR2: LNHNV and YYDKDF (reference sequence). The CDR3 is 14 amino acids. The J segment lost 5 bases and the V segment lost 1 base, leaving 3 bases of the junction unmatched.

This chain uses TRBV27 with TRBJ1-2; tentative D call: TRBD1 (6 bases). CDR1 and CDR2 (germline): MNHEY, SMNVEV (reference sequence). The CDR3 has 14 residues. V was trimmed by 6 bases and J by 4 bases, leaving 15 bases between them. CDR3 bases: TGTGCCAGCAGCCTGCGGGGGGCAGGCTATGGCTACACCTTC. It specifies CASSLRGAGYGYTF.

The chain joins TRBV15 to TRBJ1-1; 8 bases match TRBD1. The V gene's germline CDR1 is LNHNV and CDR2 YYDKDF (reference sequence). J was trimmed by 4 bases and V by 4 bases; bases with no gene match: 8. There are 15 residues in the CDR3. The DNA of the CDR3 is TGTGCCACCAGCACTGGACAGGGTTTAAGCACTGAAGCTTTCTTT. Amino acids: CATSTGQGLSTEAFF.